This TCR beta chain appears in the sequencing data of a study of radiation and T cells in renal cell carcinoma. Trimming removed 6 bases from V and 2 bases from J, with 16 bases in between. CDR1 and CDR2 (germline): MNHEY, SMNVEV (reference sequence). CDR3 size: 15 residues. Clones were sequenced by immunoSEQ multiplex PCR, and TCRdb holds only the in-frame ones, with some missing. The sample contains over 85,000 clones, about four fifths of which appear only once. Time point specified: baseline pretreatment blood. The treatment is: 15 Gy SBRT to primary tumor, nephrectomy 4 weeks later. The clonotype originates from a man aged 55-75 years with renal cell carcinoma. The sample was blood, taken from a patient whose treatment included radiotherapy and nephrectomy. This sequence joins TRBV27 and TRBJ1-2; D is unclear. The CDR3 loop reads CASRFGLGWNYGYTF. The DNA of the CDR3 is TGTGCCAGCAGATTCGGCCTTGGGTGGAACTATGGCTACACCTTC.